This is a list of T cell receptor beta chains from one sample in a study of shared clonotypes between healthy human individuals. Produced via immunoSEQ multiplex PCR; TCRdb's table is partial and in-frame only. The sample contains over a million clones, about 77% of which appear only once. Sequenced sample: memory CD4+ T cells sorted from blood. These receptor sequences come from a man between 18 and 29 years old in good health. Each CDR3 is given without its conserved first and last residue.

j_call v_call cdr3_aa
TRBJ2-5 TRBV5-1 ASSLEAPTQETQY
TRBJ2-7 TRBV7-8 ASSRDTLYEQY
TRBJ1-2 TRBV28 ASSAGGAGGYGYT
TRBJ2-1 TRBV20-1 SARSDLPQF
TRBJ2-3 TRBV4-1 ASSPNRGSDTQY
TRBJ1-1 TRBV19 ASSIRPGANTEAF
TRBJ1-6 TRBV7-2 ASSLAAGYNSPLH
TRBJ2-7 TRBV15 ATSLGSSFTYEQY
TRBJ1-4 TRBV11-2 ASSLGVSSWDEKLF
TRBJ1-6 TRBV2 ASRPTGSYNSPLH
TRBJ1-2 TRBV2 ASTPSPQGYT
TRBJ2-2 TRBV29-1 SVDKGGTGELF
TRBJ1-1 TRBV6-5 ASSYEGYTEAF
TRBJ1-1 TRBV30 AWARTEYTEAF
TRBJ1-2 TRBV6-1 ASDRVGYGYT
TRBJ2-7 TRBV12-5 ASGLAPGVEPREQY
TRBJ1-1 TRBV5-1 ASSLGGATEAF
TRBJ2-7 TRBV25-1 ALPGRREGHLTYEQY
TRBJ1-1 TRBV5-4 ASSSTLDQNTEAF
TRBJ2-2 TRBV7-9 ASEPQGTSGSDTGELF
TRBJ2-3 TRBV5-4 ASTRPGLDTQY
TRBJ2-7 TRBV5-4 ASSFQTDTYEQY
TRBJ1-2 TRBV7-2 ASSPGTGDLGYGYT
TRBJ2-7 TRBV7-2 ASSLAGANYEQY
TRBJ1-3 TRBV23-1 ASRLQGSGNTIY
TRBJ2-7 TRBV5-4 ASSVGLAGVYEQY